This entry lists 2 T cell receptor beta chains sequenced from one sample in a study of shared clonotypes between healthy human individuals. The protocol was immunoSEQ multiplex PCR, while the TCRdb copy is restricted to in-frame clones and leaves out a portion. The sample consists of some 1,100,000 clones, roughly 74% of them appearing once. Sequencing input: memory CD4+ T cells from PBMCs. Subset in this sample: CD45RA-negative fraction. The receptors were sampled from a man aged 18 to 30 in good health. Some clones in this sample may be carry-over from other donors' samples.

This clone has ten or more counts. CDR3 loop: CASSLWGAGELFF. In DNA form, the CDR3 reads TGTGCCAGCAGTTTATGGGGGGCCGGGGAGCTGTTTTTT. V is TRBV27 and J is TRBJ2-2; perhaps TRBD2 as D (6 bases). Trimming pared 1 base from V and 6 bases from J, leaving 6 bases between. Germline CDR1 reads MNHEY; CDR2 reads SMNVEV (reference sequence). The CDR3 spans 13 residues.

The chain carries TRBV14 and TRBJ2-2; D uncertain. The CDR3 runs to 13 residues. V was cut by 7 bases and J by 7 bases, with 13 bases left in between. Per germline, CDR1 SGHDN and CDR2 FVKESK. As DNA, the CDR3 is TGTGCCAGCAACTCCCTGAAGGACGGGGAGCTGTTTTTT. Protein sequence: CASNSLKDGELFF.